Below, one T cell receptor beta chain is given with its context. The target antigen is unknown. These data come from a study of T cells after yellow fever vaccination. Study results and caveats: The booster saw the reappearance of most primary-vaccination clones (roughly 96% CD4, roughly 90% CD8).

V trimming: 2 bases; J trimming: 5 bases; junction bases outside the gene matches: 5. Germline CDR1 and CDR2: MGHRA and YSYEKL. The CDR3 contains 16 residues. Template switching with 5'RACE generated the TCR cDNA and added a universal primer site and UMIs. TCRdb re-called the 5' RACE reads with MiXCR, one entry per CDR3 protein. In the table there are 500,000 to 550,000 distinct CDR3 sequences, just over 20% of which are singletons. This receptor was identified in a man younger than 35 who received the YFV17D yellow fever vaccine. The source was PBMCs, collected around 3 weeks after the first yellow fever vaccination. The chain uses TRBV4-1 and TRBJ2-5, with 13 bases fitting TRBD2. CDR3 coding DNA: TGCGCCAGCAGCCAACGACTAGCGGGGGGCGGGGAGACCCAGTACTTC. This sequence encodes CASSQRLAGGGETQYF.